A single sample is the source of the 13 T cell receptor beta chains below, sequenced in a study of T cells in Graves' hyperthyroidism and ophthalmopathy (dated by TCRdb to the late 2010s). Library construction relied on multiplex PCR. Instrument used: Illumina HiSeq 2000. The TCR beta CDR3 regions were amplified from the RNA transcripts. The TCR CDR3 was subjected to a first round of RT-PCR using the HTBI primer set and the Qiagen OneStep RT-PCR kit. TCRdb took the public reads, trimmed them with fastp at Q25, ran MiXCR for clone calling and kept in-frame beta chains. Each entry is one CDR3 protein sequence, shown with its most common DNA and genes. The sample table records 400,000 or so distinct CDR3 sequences; nearly 15% of these occur just once. The top ten constitute about 20% of the sample. The sequencing input was blood. The receptors were gathered from a woman aged 60 to 75 with Graves' ophthalmopathy.

The V call is TRBV9, the J call TRBJ2-3; a possible D gene is TRBD1 (6 bases). The germline V gene has CDR1 SGDLS and CDR2 YYNGEE. The V gene lost 0 bases and the J gene lost 1 base, with 12 bases spanning the gap. This CDR3 is 16 amino acids long. The CDR3 region has the DNA TGTGCCAGCAGCGTAGGGGTGGGACATGGCACAGATACGCAGTATTTT. Amino acids: CASSVGVGHGTDTQYF.

CDR3 loop: CASRTLPGGWHEQFF. The CDR3 coding sequence is TGTGCCAGCAGGACACTCCCAGGGGGGTGGCATGAGCAGTTCTTC. The chain carries TRBV6-2 or TRBV6-3 and TRBJ2-1, with a possible D match to TRBD1 (7 bases). CDR1 is MNHEY and CDR2 is SVGEGT in the germline V gene. CDR3 size: 15 residues. V was shortened by 6 bases and J by 8 bases, with 20 bases between the two germline ends.

This clonotype was observed a few times. A junction boundary mismatches the germline segment, possibly from a read error. The chain combines TRBV20-1 with TRBJ2-7, with 7 nucleotides matching TRBD1. This CDR3 comprises 14 residues. Per germline, CDR1 DFQATT and CDR2 SNEGSKA (reference sequence). CDR3 DNA sequence: TGCAGTGCTCCAAGACAGGGTGGTGCCTACGAGCAGTGCTTC. Its translation is CSAPRQGGAYEQCF.

This clonotype has a count of ten or more. This sequence joins TRBV28 and TRBJ2-1; no firm D call. The V end was cut by 5 bases, the J end by 0 bases, with 14 bases between. This CDR3 has 16 residues. In germline, CDR1 is MDHEN, CDR2 SYDVKM. The CDR3 reads CASSPPGSYSYNEQFF. DNA for the CDR3: TGTGCCAGCAGTCCTCCCGGGTCCTACTCCTACAATGAGCAGTTCTTC.

This clonotype occurred many times. The chain joins TRBV29-1 to TRBJ2-3; 8 nucleotides line up with TRBD2. Trimming cost V 5 bases and J 2 bases; bases outside gene matches: 6. Germline assignment: CDR1 SQVTM and CDR2 ANQGSEA. This CDR3 comprises 14 residues. The CDR3 region is CSVIAGSDTDTQYF. CDR3 nucleotides: TGCAGCGTTATAGCGGGAAGTGACACAGATACGCAGTATTTT.

This chain uses TRBV6-6 with TRBJ2-7, with 14 bases fitting TRBD2. V lost 0 bases, J lost 9 bases, and 7 bases stayed unmatched. The CDR3 is 16 amino acids. In germline, CDR1 is MNHNY, CDR2 SVGAGI (reference sequence). As DNA, the CDR3 is TGTGCCAGCAGTTACTCGACCCAGACTAGCGGGGGGGGGCAGTACTTC. Translated: CASSYSTQTSGGGQYF.

This clonotype was found a few times. CDR3: CASSLLAYEQFF. Written as DNA, the CDR3 is TGTGCCAGCAGCCTTTTGGCCTATGAGCAGTTCTTC. The V and J genes are TRBV5-5 and TRBJ2-1; D is ambiguous. Looked up from germline, CDR1 is SGHKS and CDR2 is YYEKEE (reference sequence). This CDR3 is built from 12 residues. Trimming cost V 4 bases and J 8 bases, with 10 bases left between them.

This clonotype was observed a handful of times. The V and J genes are TRBV20-1 and TRBJ2-7; D may be TRBD2 (7 bases). The V end lost 2 bases, the J end lost 5 bases, and 19 bases lay between the germline ends. Looked up from germline, CDR1 is DFQATT and CDR2 is SNEGSKA (reference sequence). The CDR3 has 15 residues. The CDR3 is CSARKGGLRGHEQYF. CDR3 nucleotides: TGCAGTGCTAGAAAGGGGGGACTACGGGGCCACGAGCAGTACTTC.

The table lists this clonotype with many counts. The chain combines TRBV27 with TRBJ1-6; 12 positions agree with TRBD1. With 6 bases clipped from V and 12 bases from J, the junction kept 12 bases outside the gene matches. This CDR3 has 16 amino acids. The germline V gene encodes CDR1 MNHEY and CDR2 SMNVEV (reference sequence). CDR3 bases: TGTGCCAGCAGAGCACCCGGGACAGGGGGCCGCTTACCCCTCCACTTT. This gives the protein CASRAPGTGGRLPLHF.

This clonotype occurred many times. This chain connects TRBV5-1 to TRBJ2-2; 9 positions agree with TRBD2. Trimming removed 5 bases from V and 7 bases from J; junction bases left unmatched: 6. Germline V lookup: CDR1 SGHRS, CDR2 YFSETQ. The CDR3 is made up of 14 amino acids. The DNA for the CDR3 is TGCGCCAGCAGTCCCGGGACTAGCAACGGGGAGCTGTTTTTT. As protein: CASSPGTSNGELFF.

The rearrangement links TRBV19 to TRBJ2-1, with 9 bases aligning to TRBD1. V was pared by 2 bases and J by 7 bases, with 6 bases of the junction left unmatched. CDR1 and CDR2 (germline): LNHDA, SQIVND (reference sequence). This CDR3 contains 15 residues. The CDR3 DNA is TGTGCCAGTAGTATACCCCGGGACAGGGTTAATGAGCAGTTCTTC. Its protein is CASSIPRDRVNEQFF.

The sample holds a few counts of this clonotype. The rearrangement links TRBV9 to TRBJ1-1, with a possible D match to TRBD1 (6 bases). V lost 4 bases and J lost 4, with 14 bases in between. The CDR3 is made up of 14 amino acids. CDR1 and CDR2 (germline): SGDLS, YYNGEE. In DNA form, the CDR3 reads TGTGCCAGCAGCTTCAGGGGAAGCACCACTGAAGCTTTCTTT. It encodes CASSFRGSTTEAFF. Complete variable domain (other parts from reference TRBV9 and TRBJ1-1): DSGVTQTPKHLITATGQRVTLRCSPRSGDLSVYWYQQSLDQGLQFLIQYYNGEERAKGNILERFSAQQFPDLHSELNLSSLELGDSALYFCASSFRGSTTEAFFGQGTRLTVV.

This clonotype was seen many times. The chain employs TRBV2 and TRBJ2-2; D may be TRBD1 or TRBD2 (5 bases each). Germline CDR1 reads SNHLY; CDR2 reads FYNNEI. The V gene lost 3 bases and the J gene lost 3 bases, with 17 bases spanning the gap. There are 17 residues in the CDR3. CDR3 DNA sequence: TGTGCCAGCAGTGACCCAGGGTCAACGAGGGACACCGGGGAGCTGTTTTTT. Translating it yields CASSDPGSTRDTGELFF.